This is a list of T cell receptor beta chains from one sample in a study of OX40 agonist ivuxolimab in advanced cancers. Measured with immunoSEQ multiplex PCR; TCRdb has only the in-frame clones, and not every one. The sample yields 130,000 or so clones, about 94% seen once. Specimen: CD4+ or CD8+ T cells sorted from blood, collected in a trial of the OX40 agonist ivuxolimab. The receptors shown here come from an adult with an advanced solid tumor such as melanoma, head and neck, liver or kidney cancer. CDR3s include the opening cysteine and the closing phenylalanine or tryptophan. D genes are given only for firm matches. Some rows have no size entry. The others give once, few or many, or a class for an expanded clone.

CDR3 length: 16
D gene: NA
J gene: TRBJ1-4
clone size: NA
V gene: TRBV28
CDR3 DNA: TGTGCCAGCAGTCCACCTCCCTCTGCAACTAATGAAAAACTGTTTTTT
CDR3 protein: CASSPPPSATNEKLFF

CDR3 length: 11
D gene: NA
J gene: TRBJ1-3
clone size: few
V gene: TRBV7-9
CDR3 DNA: TGTGCCAGCAGCCCTTACTTCGGACTCCTTTTT
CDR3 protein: CASSPYFGLLF

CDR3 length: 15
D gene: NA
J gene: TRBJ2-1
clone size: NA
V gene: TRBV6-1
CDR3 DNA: TGTGCCAGTAGGTTAGGGGTCATGGCTTACAATGAGCAGTTCTTC
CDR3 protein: CASRLGVMAYNEQFF

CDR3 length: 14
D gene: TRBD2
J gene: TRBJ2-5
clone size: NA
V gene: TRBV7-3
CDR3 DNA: TGTGCCAGCAGCTTAGCGGGGGGCAGGGAGACCCAGTACTTC
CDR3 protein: CASSLAGGRETQYF

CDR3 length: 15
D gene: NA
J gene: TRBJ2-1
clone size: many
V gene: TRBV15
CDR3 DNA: TGTGCCACCAGCAGCCCAGGGAGACGGGAACATGAGCAGTTCTTC
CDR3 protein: CATSSPGRREHEQFF

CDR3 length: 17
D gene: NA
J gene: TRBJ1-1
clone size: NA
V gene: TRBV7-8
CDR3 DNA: TGTGCCAGCAGCTTAGTATCGTCAGGGCCGGGTATCACTGAAGCTTTCTTT
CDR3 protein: CASSLVSSGPGITEAFF

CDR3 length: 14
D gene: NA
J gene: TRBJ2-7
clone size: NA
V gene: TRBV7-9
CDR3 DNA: TGTGCCAGCAGCAGGGTAGGGGCCACCTACGAGCAGTACTTC
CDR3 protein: CASSRVGATYEQYF

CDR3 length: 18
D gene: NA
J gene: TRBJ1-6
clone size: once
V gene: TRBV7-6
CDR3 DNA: TGTGCCAGCAGCTTAGCGTCAGGGATTGGGTCCTATAATTCACCCCTCCACTTT
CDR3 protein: CASSLASGIGSYNSPLHF

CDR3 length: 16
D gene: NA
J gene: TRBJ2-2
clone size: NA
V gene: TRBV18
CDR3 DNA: TGTGCCAGCTCACCAGTGGCGCTCTCGAACACCGGGGAGCTGTTTTTT
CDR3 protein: CASSPVALSNTGELFF

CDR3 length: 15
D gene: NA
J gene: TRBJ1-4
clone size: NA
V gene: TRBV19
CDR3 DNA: TGTGCCAGTAGTATAGAAGTCCGTTCCAATGAAAAACTGTTTTTT
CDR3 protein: CASSIEVRSNEKLFF

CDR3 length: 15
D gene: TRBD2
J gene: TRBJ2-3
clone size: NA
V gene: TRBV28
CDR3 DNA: TGTGCCAGCAGCTATAGCGGGAGATGGGCAGATACGCAGTATTTT
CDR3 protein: CASSYSGRWADTQYF

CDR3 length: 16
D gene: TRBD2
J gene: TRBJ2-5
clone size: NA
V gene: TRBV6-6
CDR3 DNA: TGTGCCAGCAGTTACTGGACTAGCGGGTGGAAAGAGACCCAGTACTTC
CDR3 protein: CASSYWTSGWKETQYF

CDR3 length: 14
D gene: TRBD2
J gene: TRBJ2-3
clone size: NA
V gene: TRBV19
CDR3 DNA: TGTGCCAGTAGTCCAGCGGGGGGGACAGATACGCAGTATTTT
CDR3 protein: CASSPAGGTDTQYF

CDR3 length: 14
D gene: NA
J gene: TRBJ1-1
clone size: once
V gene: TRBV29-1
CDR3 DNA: TGCAGCGTTGATCGGGGGGAAGTGAACACTGAAGCTTTCTTT
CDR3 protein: CSVDRGEVNTEAFF

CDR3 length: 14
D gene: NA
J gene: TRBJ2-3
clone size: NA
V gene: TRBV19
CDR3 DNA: TGTGCCAGTAGTGGGAACGGATTCCCGGATACGCAGTATTTT
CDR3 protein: CASSGNGFPDTQYF

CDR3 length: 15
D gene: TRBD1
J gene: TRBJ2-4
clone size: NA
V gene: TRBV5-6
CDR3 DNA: TGTGCCAGCAGGGAGCAGGGGGCAGGCAAAAACATTCAGTACTTC
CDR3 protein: CASREQGAGKNIQYF

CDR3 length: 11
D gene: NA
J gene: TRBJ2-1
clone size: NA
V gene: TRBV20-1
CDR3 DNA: TGCAGTGGTGGGCTAAGCAATGAGCAGTTCTTC
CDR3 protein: CSGGLSNEQFF

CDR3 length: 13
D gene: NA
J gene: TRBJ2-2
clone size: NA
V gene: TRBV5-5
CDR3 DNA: TGTGCCAGCAGCTTGGTGCCCACCGGGGAGCTGTTTTTT
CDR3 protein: CASSLVPTGELFF

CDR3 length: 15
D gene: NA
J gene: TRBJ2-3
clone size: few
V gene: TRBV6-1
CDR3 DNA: TGTGCCAGCAGACCGGGAAGCACTCGGACAGATACGCAGTATTTT
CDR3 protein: CASRPGSTRTDTQYF

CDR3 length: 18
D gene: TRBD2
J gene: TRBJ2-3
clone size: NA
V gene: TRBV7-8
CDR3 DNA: TGTGCCAGCAGCTTAGCCCGACAGCGGGGGGGCGAGTCAGATACGCAGTATTTT
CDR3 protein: CASSLARQRGGESDTQYF

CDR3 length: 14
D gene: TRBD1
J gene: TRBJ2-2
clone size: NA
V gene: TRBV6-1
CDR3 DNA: TGTGCCAGCAGTGGACAGGGGGCTGCCGGGGAGCTGTTTTTT
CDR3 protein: CASSGQGAAGELFF

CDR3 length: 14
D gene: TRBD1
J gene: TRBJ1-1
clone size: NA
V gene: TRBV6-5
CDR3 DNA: TGTGCCAGCAACTACAGGGGGCCGGGCACTGAAGCTTTCTTT
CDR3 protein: CASNYRGPGTEAFF

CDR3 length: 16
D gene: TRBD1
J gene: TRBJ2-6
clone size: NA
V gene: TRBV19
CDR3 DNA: TGTGCCAGTAGTATAAGGCAGGGGGCTGGGGCCAACGTCCTGACTTTC
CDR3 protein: CASSIRQGAGANVLTF

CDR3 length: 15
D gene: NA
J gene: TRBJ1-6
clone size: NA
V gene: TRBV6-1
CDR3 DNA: TGTGCCAGCAGTTCCCGGGCAGGATCAAATTCACCCCTCCACTTT
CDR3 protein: CASSSRAGSNSPLHF

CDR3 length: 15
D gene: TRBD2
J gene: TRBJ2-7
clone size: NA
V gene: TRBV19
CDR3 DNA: TGTGCCAGTAGGGTCAGCGGGAGTAACCCCAACGAGCAGTACTTC
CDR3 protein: CASRVSGSNPNEQYF

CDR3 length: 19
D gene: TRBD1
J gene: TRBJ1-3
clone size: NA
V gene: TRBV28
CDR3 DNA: TGTGCCAGCATTAGCAGGGGGAGGAGCTATACTAGCTCTGGAAACACCATATATTTT
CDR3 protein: CASISRGRSYTSSGNTIYF

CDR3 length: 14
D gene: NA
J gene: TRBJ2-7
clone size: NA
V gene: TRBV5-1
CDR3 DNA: TGCGCCAGCAGCTTGCAGGCAGGGCCCTACGAGCAGTACTTC
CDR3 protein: CASSLQAGPYEQYF

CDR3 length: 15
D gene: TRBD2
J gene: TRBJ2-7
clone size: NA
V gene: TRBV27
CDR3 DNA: TGTGCCAGCAGGGATCAGATAGCGGGGTCCTACGAGCAGTACTTC
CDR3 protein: CASRDQIAGSYEQYF

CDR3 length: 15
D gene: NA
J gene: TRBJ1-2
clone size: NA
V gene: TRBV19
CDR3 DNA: TGTGCCAGTACCGATGGTCGGGGCCTGGGAGATGGCTACACCTTC
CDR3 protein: CASTDGRGLGDGYTF

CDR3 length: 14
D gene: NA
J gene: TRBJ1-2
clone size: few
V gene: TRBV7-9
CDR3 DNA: TGTGCCAGCAGCTTGGACGTTTTCAGCGGTGGCTACACCTTC
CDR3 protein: CASSLDVFSGGYTF

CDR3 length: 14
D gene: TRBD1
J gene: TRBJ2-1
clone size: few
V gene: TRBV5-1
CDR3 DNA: TGCGCCAGCAGCGGGGGACAGGGGGTCGATGAGCAGTTCTTC
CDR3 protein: CASSGGQGVDEQFF

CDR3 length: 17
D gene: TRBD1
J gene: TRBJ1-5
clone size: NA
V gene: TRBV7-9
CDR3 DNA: TGTGCCAGCAGCTGGGGACAGGGGGCAGGGGACAATCAGCCCCAGCATTTT
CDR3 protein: CASSWGQGAGDNQPQHF

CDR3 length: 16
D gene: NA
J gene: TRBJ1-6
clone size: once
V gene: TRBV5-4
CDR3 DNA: TGTGCCAGCAGCTTGGGAGGGAGGGTCCAAAATTCACCCCTCCACTTT
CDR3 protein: CASSLGGRVQNSPLHF

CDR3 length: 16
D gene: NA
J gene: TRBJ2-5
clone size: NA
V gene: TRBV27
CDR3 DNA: TGTGCCAGCAGTTTTTTTGCAGGGGCAGACCAAGAGACCCAGTACTTC
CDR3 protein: CASSFFAGADQETQYF

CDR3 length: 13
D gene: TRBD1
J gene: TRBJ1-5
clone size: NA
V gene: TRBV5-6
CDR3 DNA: TGTGCCAGCAGCCCGACAGGGGGTCAGCCCCAGCATTTT
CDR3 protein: CASSPTGGQPQHF

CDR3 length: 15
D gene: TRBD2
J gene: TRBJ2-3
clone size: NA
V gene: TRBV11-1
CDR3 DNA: TGTGCCAGCAGCCAACGACTAGCGGGCACAGATACGCAGTATTTT
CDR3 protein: CASSQRLAGTDTQYF

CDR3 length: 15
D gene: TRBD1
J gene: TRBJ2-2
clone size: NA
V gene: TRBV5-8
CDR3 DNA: TGTGCCAGCAGGCTACCGGGACAGGGCACCGGGGAGCTGTTTTTT
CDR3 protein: CASRLPGQGTGELFF

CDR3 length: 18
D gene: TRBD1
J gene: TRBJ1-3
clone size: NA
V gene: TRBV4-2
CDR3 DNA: TGTGCCAGCAGCCCCCCCTCCACGACAGGGAGAACTGGAAACACCATATATTTT
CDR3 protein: CASSPPSTTGRTGNTIYF

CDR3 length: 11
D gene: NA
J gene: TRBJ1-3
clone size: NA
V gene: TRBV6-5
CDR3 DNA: TGTGCCAGCGCGTCTGGAAACACCATATATTTT
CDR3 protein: CASASGNTIYF

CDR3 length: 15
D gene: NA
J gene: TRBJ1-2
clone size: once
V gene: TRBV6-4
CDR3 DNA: TGTGCCAGCAGTGACTCGGGAGGGGGAGCCGGTAGCTACACCTTC
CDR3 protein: CASSDSGGGAGSYTF

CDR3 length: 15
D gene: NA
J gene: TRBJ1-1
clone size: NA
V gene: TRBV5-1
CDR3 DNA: TGCGCCAGCAGCTTGGACGGGCCCGGGAGCACTGAAGCTTTCTTT
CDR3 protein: CASSLDGPGSTEAFF

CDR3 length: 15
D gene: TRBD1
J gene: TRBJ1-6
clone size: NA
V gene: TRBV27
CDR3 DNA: TGTGCCAGCAGTTTGGGGGGACAGGCTTTTACACCCCTCCACTTT
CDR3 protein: CASSLGGQAFTPLHF